This is a list of T cell receptor beta chains from one sample in a study of response to subunit inactivated influenza vaccine. Via MiXCR, TCRdb re-called the RT-PCR reads, giving one row per CDR3 protein. The sample has about 480,000 distinct CDR3 sequences, over 25% seen once; the top ten hold 1.5% to 2%. The sequences come from CD4+ T cells sorted from PBMCs, collected about 5 days after vaccination. The receptors stem from a man over 45 who received an inactivated influenza vaccine. Each CDR3 is given with its conserved first and last residue. Each record gives: clone size, V gene, CDR3 protein. Expanded clones are given a class, and other clones once, few, many or no size at all.

many TRBV24-1 CATSDNSPGLAGNEQFF
NA TRBV4-3 CASSQVGPGTGGYEQYF
NA TRBV12-3/TRBV12-4 CASSLVQPNTEAFF
NA TRBV4-3 CASSQEGLNSYEQYF
NA TRBV7-9 CASSPGGTSGFNEQFF
NA TRBV5-1 CASSRVSGLSYEQYF
few TRBV4-1 CASSRGVAGELFF
NA TRBV12-3/TRBV12-4 CASSLLVYRLYF
few TRBV14 CASSQDPGGNTEAFF
few TRBV28 CASSFPGPQHF
few TRBV5-1 CASKQQHMNTEAFF
few TRBV11-2 CASRWNRVSGANVLTF
few TRBV5-1 CASSATPGQISYEQYF
few TRBV6-1 CASMRGWNTEAFF
few TRBV7-9 CASSLLGPTNEKLFF
NA TRBV7-2 CASSTRTGNSGNTIYF
many TRBV15 CATSIQLERETQYF
NA TRBV28 CASSNSVYEQYF
once TRBV7-2 CASSPTKNIQYF
many TRBV7-2 CASSTASGGPPNEQFF
few TRBV20-1 CSAINMDRGDTGELFF
NA TRBV6-2/TRBV6-3 CASTIYGEQFF
NA TRBV7-2 CASSDRVAGPTDTQYF
NA TRBV12-3/TRBV12-4 CASSLGRQDSYEQYF
many TRBV12-3/TRBV12-4 CASSNRLGSYEQYF
NA TRBV6-6 CASSPWTGETQYF
few TRBV10-3 CATGRESYNEQFF
few TRBV6-5 CASSYSLNSPLHF
few TRBV6-5 CASSYSIPDAGFGTDTQYF
NA TRBV12-3/TRBV12-4 CASSLQQGETSPLHF
few TRBV15 CATRPTGGGGYGYTF
NA TRBV4-3 CASSQVAANTEAFF
few TRBV9 CASSTRNSGTDTQYF
NA TRBV29-1 CSVEDQEVSGTSSYNEQFF
NA TRBV20-1 CSASKRERTDTQYF
NA TRBV6-1 CASTMEGSSNQPQHF
NA TRBV6-5 CASSYSDAGANVLTF
NA TRBV5-6 CASSLDRGGLEFF
NA TRBV7-9 CASSLAGTIGYNEQFF
NA TRBV5-1 CASSPEWGTNEKLFF
few TRBV7-9 CASSRGNSGNTIYF
NA TRBV28 CASTTGNSPLHF